This T cell receptor (beta chain) was recovered during a study of T cell repertoires in cytomegalovirus infection. As for the study in general: Alongside well-studied HLA-B-restricted CMV epitopes, recently identified HLA-C-restricted CMV epitopes were also used. Public signatures in TCR beta pointed to CMV infection and matching HLA type. Study conclusions and caveats: Totalled public TCR beta family frequency picked out people who carried CMV plus the relevant HLA. CMV-specific TCR beta clonotypes restricted by HLA-C were the ones dominating the ex vivo response.

A note on this clonotype: Antigen unknown.

TCRdb reprocessed the reads via MiXCR and lists one record per CDR3 protein. Counted here are some 320,000 distinct CDR3 sequences, almost 30% occurring once; the ten biggest clones make up 20%. The CDR3 has 14 amino acids. The germline V and J ends were trimmed by 5 bases and 2 bases, with 11 bases remaining between them. CDR1 and CDR2 (germline): SGHVS, FNYEAQ. The specimen was cultured PBMCs, collected from culture after CMV antigen stimulation. This sequence was found in a human donor in good health (CMV status not recorded). Some clones in this sample may be carry-over from other donors' samples. The V and J genes are TRBV7-6 and TRBJ2-3; tentatively, D is TRBD1 (5 bases). The CDR3 here is CASSPMGPTDTQYF. Written as DNA, the CDR3 is TGTGCCAGCAGCCCCATGGGGCCCACAGATACGCAGTATTTT.